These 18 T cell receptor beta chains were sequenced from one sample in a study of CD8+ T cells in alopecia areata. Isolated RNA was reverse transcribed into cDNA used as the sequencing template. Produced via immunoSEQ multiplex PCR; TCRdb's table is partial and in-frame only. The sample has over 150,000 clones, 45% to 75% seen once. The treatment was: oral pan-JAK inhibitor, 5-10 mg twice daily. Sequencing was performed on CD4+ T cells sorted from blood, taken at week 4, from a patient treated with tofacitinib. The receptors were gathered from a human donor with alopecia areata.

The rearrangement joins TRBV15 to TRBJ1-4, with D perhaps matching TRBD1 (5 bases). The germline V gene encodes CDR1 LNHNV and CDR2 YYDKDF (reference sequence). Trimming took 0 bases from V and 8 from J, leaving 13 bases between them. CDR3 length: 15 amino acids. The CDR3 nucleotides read TGTGCCACCAGCAGAGACCCCCAGGGAGGAGAAAAACTGTTTTTT. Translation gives CATSRDPQGGEKLFF.

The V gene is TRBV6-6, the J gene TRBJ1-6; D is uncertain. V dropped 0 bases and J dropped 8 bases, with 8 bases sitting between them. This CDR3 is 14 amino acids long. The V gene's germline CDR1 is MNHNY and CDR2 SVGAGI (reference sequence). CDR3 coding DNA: TGTGCCAGCAGTTACTCCGACGCTTATTCACCCCTCCACTTT. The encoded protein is CASSYSDAYSPLHF.

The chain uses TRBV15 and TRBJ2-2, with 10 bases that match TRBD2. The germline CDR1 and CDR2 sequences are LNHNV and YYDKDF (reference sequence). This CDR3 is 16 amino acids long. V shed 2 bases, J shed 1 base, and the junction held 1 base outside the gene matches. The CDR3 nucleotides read TGTGCCACCAGCAGATCTAGCGGGGGGAACACCGGGGAGCTGTTTTTT. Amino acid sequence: CATSRSSGGNTGELFF.

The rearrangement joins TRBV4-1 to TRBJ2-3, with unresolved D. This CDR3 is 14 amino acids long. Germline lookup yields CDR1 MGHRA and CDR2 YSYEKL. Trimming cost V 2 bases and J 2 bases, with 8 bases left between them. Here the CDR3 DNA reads TGCGCCAGCAGCCAACGTACTTACACAGATACGCAGTATTTT. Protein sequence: CASSQRTYTDTQYF.

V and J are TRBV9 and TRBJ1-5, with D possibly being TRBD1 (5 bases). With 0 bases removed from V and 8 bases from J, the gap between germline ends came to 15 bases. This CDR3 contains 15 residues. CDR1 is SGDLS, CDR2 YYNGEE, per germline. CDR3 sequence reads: CASSVAGRREEPQHF. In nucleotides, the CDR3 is TGTGCCAGCAGCGTAGCGGGACGGCGCGAGGAGCCCCAGCATTTT.

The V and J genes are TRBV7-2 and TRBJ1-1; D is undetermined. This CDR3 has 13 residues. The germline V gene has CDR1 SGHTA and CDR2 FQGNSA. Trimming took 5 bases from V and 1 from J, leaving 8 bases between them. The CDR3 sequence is CASSREKNTEAFF. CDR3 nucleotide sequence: TGTGCCAGCAGCAGGGAGAAGAACACTGAAGCTTTCTTT.

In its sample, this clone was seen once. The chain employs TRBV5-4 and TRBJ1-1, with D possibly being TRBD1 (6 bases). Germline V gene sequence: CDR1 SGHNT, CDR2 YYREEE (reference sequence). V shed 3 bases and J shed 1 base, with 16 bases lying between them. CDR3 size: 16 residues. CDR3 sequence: CASSSQGPARNTEAFF. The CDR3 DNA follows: TGTGCCAGCAGCTCCCAGGGGCCCGCTCGGAACACTGAAGCTTTCTTT.

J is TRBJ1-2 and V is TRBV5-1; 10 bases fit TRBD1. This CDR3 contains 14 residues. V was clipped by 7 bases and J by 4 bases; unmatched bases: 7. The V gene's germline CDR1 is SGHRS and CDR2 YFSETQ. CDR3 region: CASGTGAYPYGYTF. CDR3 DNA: TGCGCCAGCGGGACAGGGGCCTATCCCTATGGCTACACCTTC.

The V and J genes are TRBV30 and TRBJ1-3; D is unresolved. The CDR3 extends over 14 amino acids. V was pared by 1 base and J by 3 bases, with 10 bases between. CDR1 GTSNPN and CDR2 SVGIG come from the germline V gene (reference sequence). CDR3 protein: CAWSASHIGNTIYF. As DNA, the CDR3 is TGTGCCTGGAGTGCATCGCACATTGGAAACACCATATATTTT.

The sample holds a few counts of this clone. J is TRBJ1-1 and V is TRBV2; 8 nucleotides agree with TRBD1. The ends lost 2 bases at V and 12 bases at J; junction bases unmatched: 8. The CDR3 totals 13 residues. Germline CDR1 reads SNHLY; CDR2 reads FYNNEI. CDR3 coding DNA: TGTGCCAGCAGTGAAAGGGGCCGGACAGGGACTTTCTTT. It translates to CASSERGRTGTFF.

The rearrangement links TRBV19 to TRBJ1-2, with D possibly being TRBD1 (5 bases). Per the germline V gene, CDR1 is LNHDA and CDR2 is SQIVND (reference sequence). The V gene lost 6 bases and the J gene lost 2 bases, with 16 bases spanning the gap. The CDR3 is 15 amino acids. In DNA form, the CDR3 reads TGTGCCAGTAGAAGGGGCGCCGGGCCCAACTATGGCTACACCTTC. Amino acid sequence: CASRRGAGPNYGYTF.

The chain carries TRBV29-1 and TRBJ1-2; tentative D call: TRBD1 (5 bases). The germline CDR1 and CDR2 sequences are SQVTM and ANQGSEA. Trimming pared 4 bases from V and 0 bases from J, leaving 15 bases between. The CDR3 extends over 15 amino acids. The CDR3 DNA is TGCAGCGTTGTCGGTGGCAGGGCAGCTAACTATGGCTACACCTTC. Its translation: CSVVGGRAANYGYTF.

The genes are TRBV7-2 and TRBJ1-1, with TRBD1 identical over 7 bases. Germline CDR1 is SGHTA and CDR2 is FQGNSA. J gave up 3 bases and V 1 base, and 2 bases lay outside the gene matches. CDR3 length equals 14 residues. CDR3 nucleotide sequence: TGTGCCAGCAGCTTAGAGGGGGCAGACACTGAAGCTTTCTTT. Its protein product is CASSLEGADTEAFF. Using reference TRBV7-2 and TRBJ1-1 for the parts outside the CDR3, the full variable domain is GAGVSQSPSNKVTEKGKDVELRCDPISGHTALYWYRQSLGQGLEFLIYFQGNSAPDKSGLPSDRFSAERTGGSVSTLTIQRTQQEDSAVYLCASSLEGADTEAFFGQGTRLTVV.

DNA for the CDR3: TGTGCCAGCAGCCAAGATACGAGGAGTACCTACGAGCAGTACTTC. It translates to CASSQDTRSTYEQYF. The chain couples TRBV4-2 to TRBJ2-7; D not resolved. CDR1 is LGHNA, CDR2 YNFKEQ, per germline. The V and J ends lost 0 bases and 2 bases respectively, with 11 bases between them. The CDR3 contains 15 residues.

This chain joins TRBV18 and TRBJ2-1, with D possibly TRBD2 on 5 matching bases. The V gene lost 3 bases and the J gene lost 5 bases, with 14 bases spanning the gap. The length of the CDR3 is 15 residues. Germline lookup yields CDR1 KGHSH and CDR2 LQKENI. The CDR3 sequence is CASSPRPEVNNEQFF. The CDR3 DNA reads TGTGCCAGCTCACCTCGTCCGGAGGTAAACAATGAGCAGTTCTTC. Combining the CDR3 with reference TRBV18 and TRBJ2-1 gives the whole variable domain NAGVMQNPRHLVRRRGQEARLRCSPMKGHSHVYWYRQLPEEGLKFMVYLQKENIIDESGMPKERFSAEFPKEGPSILRIQQVVRGDSAAYFCASSPRPEVNNEQFFGPGTRLTVL.

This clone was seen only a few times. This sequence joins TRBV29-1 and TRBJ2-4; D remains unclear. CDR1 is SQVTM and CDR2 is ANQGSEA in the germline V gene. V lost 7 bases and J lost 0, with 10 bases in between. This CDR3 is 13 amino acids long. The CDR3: CSARSPAKNIQYF. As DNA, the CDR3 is TGCAGCGCCCGATCCCCAGCCAAAAACATTCAGTACTTC.

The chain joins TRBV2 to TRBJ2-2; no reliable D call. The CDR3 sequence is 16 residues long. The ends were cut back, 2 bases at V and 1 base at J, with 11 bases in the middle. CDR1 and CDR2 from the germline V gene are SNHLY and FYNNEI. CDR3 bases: TGTGCCAGCAGTGAAATAGGCGCGGTGAACACCGGGGAGCTGTTTTTT. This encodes CASSEIGAVNTGELFF.

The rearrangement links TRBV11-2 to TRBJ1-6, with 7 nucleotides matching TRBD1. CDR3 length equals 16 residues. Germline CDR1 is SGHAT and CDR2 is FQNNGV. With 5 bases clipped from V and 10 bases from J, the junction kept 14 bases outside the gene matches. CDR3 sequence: CASSPMTGSSWSPLHF. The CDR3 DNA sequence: TGTGCCAGCAGCCCGATGACAGGGAGTTCTTGGTCACCCCTCCACTTT.